The clone carrying this T cell receptor (beta chain) was observed at least ten times. Its antigen is currently unknown. Reasons for excluding patients were uncontrolled infection, other autoimmune disease, pregnancy or lactation. V dropped 0 bases and J dropped 0 bases, with 7 bases sitting between them. Germline V lookup: CDR1 SGHRS, CDR2 YFSETQ. The CDR3 totals 15 residues. Amplification targeted TCR beta CDR3 regions from RNA transcripts. The study used the HTBI primer set for a first-round RT-PCR of the TCR CDR3. In TCRdb, the multiplex PCR reads were re-called with MiXCR into one record per CDR3 protein. The data show around 380,000 distinct CDR3 sequences, about 13% seen once. The sample belongs to a study of T cells in Graves' hyperthyroidism and ophthalmopathy. General study findings and limits: Most thyroid-expanded clonotypes above 0.001 were also found in blood. Researchers report that a 13 V-J model separated ophthalmopathy from stable hyperthyroidism.

The rearrangement joins TRBV5-1 to TRBJ1-5, with D perhaps matching TRBD1 (6 bases). The sample consisted of blood. This clonotype originated in a man aged 30-40 years with Graves' hyperthyroidism that later progressed to Graves' ophthalmopathy. This CDR3 reads CASSLAGASNQPQHF. The CDR3 nucleotides read TGCGCCAGCAGCTTGGCGGGGGCTAGCAATCAGCCCCAGCATTTT.